This is a list of T cell receptor beta chains from one sample in a study of control samples from healthy donors and cancer patients. Sequencing used immunoSEQ multiplex PCR; TCRdb keeps in-frame clones, though not all of them. The table lists about 140,000 clones, roughly 92% of them singletons. Sequencing input: blood. These TCRs come from a man between 25 and 39 years old in good health. Each CDR3 is given with its conserved first and last residue. Fields, in order: D gene, J gene, clone size, V gene, CDR3 protein, CDR3 DNA. D genes are given only for firm matches. Clone size appears in some rows only: once, few, many, or a class for an expanded clone.

D: TRBD1
J: TRBJ1-1
size: NA
V: TRBV4-3
CDR3: CASSQFYRRGRVGTEAFF
DNA: TGCGCCAGCAGCCAATTTTACAGAAGGGGGCGGGTGGGGACTGAAGCTTTCTTT

D: TRBD2
J: TRBJ2-5
size: NA
V: TRBV28
CDR3: CASSVSTSGSRLGTQYF
DNA: TGTGCCAGCAGTGTCTCAACTAGCGGGAGCCGCCTTGGGACCCAGTACTTC

D: NA
J: TRBJ1-1
size: few
V: TRBV29-1
CDR3: CSVVFGGGGWAEAFF
DNA: TGCAGCGTTGTCTTCGGGGGCGGTGGATGGGCTGAAGCTTTCTTT

D: NA
J: TRBJ2-2
size: NA
V: TRBV21-1
CDR3: CASSTWGHARRASTNTGELFF
DNA: TGTGCCAGCAGCACCTGGGGGCACGCACGCCGAGCATCAACGAACACCGGGGAGCTGTTTTTT

D: TRBD2
J: TRBJ2-7
size: NA
V: TRBV28
CDR3: CASRWSGRFEQYF
DNA: TGTGCCAGCAGATGGAGCGGGAGATTCGAGCAGTACTTC

D: NA
J: TRBJ1-2
size: NA
V: TRBV19
CDR3: CASSIEDGNWGYTF
DNA: TGTGCCAGTAGTATAGAGGACGGAAACTGGGGCTACACCTTC

D: NA
J: TRBJ1-1
size: NA
V: TRBV28
CDR3: CASSLLGARGTEAFF
DNA: TGTGCCAGCAGTTTGTTAGGGGCACGGGGGACTGAAGCTTTCTTT

D: TRBD2
J: TRBJ2-1
size: NA
V: TRBV7-9
CDR3: CASSEGLAAYNEQFF
DNA: TGTGCCAGCAGCGAGGGACTAGCGGCCTACAATGAGCAGTTCTTC

D: TRBD1
J: TRBJ2-2
size: NA
V: TRBV6-4
CDR3: CASSARTGAYTGELFF
DNA: TGTGCCAGCAGTGCCCGGACAGGGGCCTACACCGGGGAGCTGTTTTTT

D: NA
J: TRBJ1-5
size: NA
V: TRBV28
CDR3: CASSLTSGGYGQPQHF
DNA: TGTGCCAGCAGTTTAACTTCGGGAGGGTACGGTCAGCCCCAGCATTTT

D: NA
J: TRBJ1-5
size: NA
V: TRBV24-1
CDR3: CATSDPGTPFNQPQHF
DNA: TGTGCCACCAGTGATCCCGGGACCCCCTTTAATCAGCCCCAGCATTTT

D: NA
J: TRBJ1-5
size: NA
V: TRBV5-1
CDR3: CASSLGGGSNQPQHF
DNA: TGCGCCAGCAGCTTGGGCGGCGGGAGCAATCAGCCCCAGCATTTT

D: NA
J: TRBJ1-4
size: NA
V: TRBV15
CDR3: CATSRGTLEKLFF
DNA: TGTGCCACCAGCAGGGGGACTCTCGAAAAACTGTTTTTT

D: NA
J: TRBJ1-3
size: NA
V: TRBV6-5
CDR3: CASSYSGYGGNTIYF
DNA: TGTGCCAGCAGTTACTCGGGGTATGGAGGAAACACCATATATTTT

D: NA
J: TRBJ2-1
size: once
V: TRBV29-1
CDR3: CSGRLSSYNEQFF
DNA: TGCAGCGGCAGGTTGAGCTCCTACAATGAGCAGTTCTTC

D: NA
J: TRBJ2-2
size: NA
V: TRBV4-2
CDR3: CASSQEAATNTGELFF
DNA: TGTGCCAGCAGCCAAGAAGCGGCCACGAACACCGGGGAGCTGTTTTTT

D: NA
J: TRBJ1-2
size: NA
V: TRBV7-9
CDR3: CASSPSFPTGYTF
DNA: TGTGCCAGCAGCCCCTCTTTTCCCACTGGCTACACCTTC

D: NA
J: TRBJ2-7
size: NA
V: TRBV12-3/TRBV12-4
CDR3: CASSFGLSYEQYF
DNA: TGTGCCAGCAGTTTTGGCCTAAGCTACGAGCAGTACTTC

D: TRBD2
J: TRBJ2-5
size: NA
V: TRBV5-4
CDR3: CASSLLGGGDQETQYF
DNA: TGTGCCAGCAGCTTGCTTGGCGGGGGGGACCAAGAGACCCAGTACTTC

D: TRBD1
J: TRBJ2-7
size: NA
V: TRBV19
CDR3: CARTGALEIGEQYF
DNA: TGTGCCAGGACAGGGGCCTTAGAGATTGGGGAGCAGTACTTC